The 24 T cell receptor beta chains listed next were all sequenced from one sample in a study of T cell responses to AZD1222 COVID-19 vaccine. The protocol was immunoSEQ multiplex PCR, while the TCRdb copy is restricted to in-frame clones and leaves out a portion. The sample comprises around 110,000 clones, around 88% of which are singletons, and approximately 10% rests with the top ten. This material consisted of peripheral blood, taken on day 0 of AZD1222 vaccination. All receptors come from an adult in good health.

V is TRBV19 and J is TRBJ1-5, with 7 bases identical to TRBD1. The CDR3 has 14 amino acids. V gave up 0 bases and J gave up 5 bases; unmatched junction bases: 1. Germline assignment: CDR1 LNHDA and CDR2 SQIVND (reference sequence). CDR3 region: CASSIETGYQPQHF. The CDR3 DNA reads TGTGCCAGTAGTATAGAGACAGGGTATCAGCCCCAGCATTTT. Looking up the rest from reference TRBV19 and TRBJ1-5 gives the full variable domain: DGGITQSPKYLFRKEGQNVTLSCEQNLNHDAMYWYRQDPGQGLRLIYYSQIVNDFQKGDIAEGYSVSREKKESFPLTVTSAQKNPTAFYLCASSIETGYQPQHFGDGTRLSIL.

V and J are TRBV15 and TRBJ1-2; no clear D. Germline V gene lookup returns CDR1 LNHNV and CDR2 YYDKDF (reference sequence). Trimming removed 5 bases at V and 6 bases at J, with 16 bases between. The CDR3 loop spans 14 amino acids. The CDR3: CATSADVPVDGYTF. In DNA form, the CDR3 reads TGTGCCACCAGCGCAGACGTCCCCGTTGATGGCTACACCTTC.

The chain uses TRBV30 and TRBJ1-1, with TRBD1 matching over 8 bases. The CDR3 runs to 13 residues. Germline V lookup: CDR1 GTSNPN, CDR2 SVGIG (reference sequence). The V and J ends lost 8 bases and 1 base, in that order; junction bases with no gene match: 6. The CDR3 here is CAGTGGWNTEAFF. The DNA of the CDR3 is TGTGCCGGAACAGGGGGATGGAACACTGAAGCTTTCTTT.

The genes are TRBV21-1 and TRBJ2-1; the DNA was not used to check the table's D call, TRBD1. TRBV21-1 corresponds to a pseudogene. The CDR3 runs 19 residues. CDR3 DNA sequence: TGTGCCAGCAGCAAAGATGATCGCAGGCAGGGGGCGGTTGTCGATGAGCAGTTCTTC. This gives the protein CASSKDDRRQGAVVDEQFF.

The V call is TRBV7-9, the J call TRBJ2-3, with D unresolved. Germline CDR1 SEHNR, CDR2 FQNEAQ (reference sequence). This CDR3 is 14 amino acids long. V was clipped by 1 base and J by 13 bases, with 18 bases between them. This chain's CDR3 is CASSLGEVTPPKYF. CDR3 nucleotide sequence: TGTGCCAGCAGCTTAGGCGAAGTGACCCCTCCCAAGTATTTT.

This chain joins TRBV19 and TRBJ2-3, with D possibly being TRBD1 (6 bases). Deletions cut 7 bases from V and 1 base from J, with 12 bases between. Germline assignment: CDR1 LNHDA and CDR2 SQIVND (reference sequence). The CDR3 loop spans 14 amino acids. CDR3 residues: CASNQPGGTDTQYF. The CDR3 DNA sequence: TGTGCCAGTAATCAGCCAGGGGGCACAGATACGCAGTATTTT.

This chain's CDR3 is CASSYRGEANYGYTF. For the CDR3, the DNA is TGTGCCAGCAGTTATCGGGGCGAAGCTAACTATGGCTACACCTTC. The chain employs TRBV6-2 or TRBV6-3 and TRBJ1-2; tentative D call: TRBD1 (5 bases). The CDR3 is made up of 15 amino acids. V shed 3 bases and J shed 0 bases, with 11 bases lying between them. Germline V gene data show CDR1 as MNHEY and CDR2 as SVGEGT.

The chain combines TRBV19 with TRBJ1-1; tentatively, D is TRBD1 (6 bases). The germline CDR1 and CDR2 sequences are LNHDA and SQIVND (reference sequence). The CDR3 has 15 amino acids. The V and J ends lost 4 bases and 1 base respectively, with 13 bases between them. Here the CDR3 reads CASSTVGHPNTEAFF. In DNA form, the CDR3 reads TGTGCCAGTAGTACGGTGGGACACCCGAACACTGAAGCTTTCTTT.

As to this clone: The sample contains more than one DNA sequence encoding this CDR3. This rearrangement joins TRBV6-5 to TRBJ2-3; D gene unclear. The V end was cut by 6 bases, the J end by 1 base, with 8 bases between. The CDR3 spans 13 residues. Germline V CDR1 and CDR2: MNHEY, SVGAGI. This chain's CDR3 is CASRRTGTDTQYF. As DNA, the CDR3 is TGTGCCAGCAGACGGACCGGCACAGATACGCAGTATTTT.

The chain joins TRBV7-9 to TRBJ2-1; D could derive from TRBD1 or TRBD2 (5 bases each). The germline V gene has CDR1 SEHNR and CDR2 FQNEAQ (reference sequence). The CDR3 runs 15 residues. Trimming cost V 1 base and J 10 bases, with 17 bases left between them. The CDR3 spells CASSLEASPEGEQFF. CDR3 DNA sequence: TGTGCCAGCAGCTTAGAAGCGAGCCCAGAGGGGGAGCAGTTCTTC.

The chain joins TRBV5-1 to TRBJ1-2; D gene unclear. Germline assignment: CDR1 SGHRS and CDR2 YFSETQ. CDR3 length: 14 amino acids. V lost 6 bases and J lost 4, with 16 bases in between. The chain's CDR3 is CASTLGVAGYGYTF. The CDR3 DNA sequence: TGCGCCAGCACCCTGGGAGTAGCTGGCTATGGCTACACCTTC.

This chain uses TRBV4-1 with TRBJ2-5, with 12 bases aligning to TRBD2. Germline CDR1 and CDR2: MGHRA and YSYEKL. The CDR3 loop spans 16 amino acids. Trimming at V came to 4 bases and at J to 5 bases, leaving 8 bases not matched to a gene. The DNA for the CDR3 is TGCGCCAGCAGCCCCCCCCCGGGACTAGCGGGCGAGACCCAGTACTTC. Amino acid sequence: CASSPPPGLAGETQYF.

The rearrangement links TRBV29-1 to TRBJ2-1; 10 bases align to TRBD1. Germline V gene sequence: CDR1 SQVTM, CDR2 ANQGSEA. The length of the CDR3 is 14 residues. V shed 3 bases and J 4 bases; nucleotides not matched to a gene: 3. This CDR3 is CSVDPDRGYNEQFF. CDR3 DNA: TGCAGCGTTGACCCGGACAGGGGGTACAATGAGCAGTTCTTC.

This clone showed up just once. This chain uses TRBV4-2 with TRBJ2-5; 9 nucleotides agree with TRBD1. Trimming took 4 bases from V and 4 from J; bases not matched to a gene: 7. Germline V gives CDR1 LGHNA, CDR2 YNFKEQ. The CDR3 is 15 amino acids. CDR3 amino acids: CASSPNRGPRETQYF. CDR3 coding DNA: TGTGCCAGCAGCCCGAACAGGGGGCCTCGAGAGACCCAGTACTTC.

The genes are TRBV4-2 and TRBJ2-3, with TRBD2 as a possible D gene (6 bases). Germline V gene sequence: CDR1 LGHNA, CDR2 YNFKEQ. V lost 0 bases to trimming and J lost 2 bases, with 12 bases between them. The CDR3 is 16 residues long. The CDR3 nucleotides are TGTGCCAGCAGCCAAGACTTGGGACTCTCCACAGATACGCAGTATTTT. Amino acids: CASSQDLGLSTDTQYF.

The V gene is TRBV30, the J gene TRBJ2-5; 9 bases match TRBD1. The CDR3 length is 15 residues. With V trimmed by 3 bases and J by 4 bases, 9 bases remained unmatched. The germline V gene has CDR1 GTSNPN and CDR2 SVGIG (reference sequence). CDR3 protein: CAWSPDRGVSETQYF. The DNA for the CDR3 is TGTGCCTGGAGCCCTGACAGGGGGGTGTCAGAGACCCAGTACTTC.

The chain couples TRBV2 to TRBJ2-1; 7 positions agree with TRBD2. The CDR3 spans 14 residues. Germline loops: CDR1 SNHLY, CDR2 FYNNEI. V was clipped by 7 bases and J by 0 bases; unmatched bases: 3. The CDR3 region has the DNA TGTGCCAGCAATCTAGCGGTCTCCTACAATGAGCAGTTCTTC. Translated: CASNLAVSYNEQFF.

The chain is built from TRBV2 and TRBJ1-2, with D unclear. The germline gives CDR1 SNHLY, CDR2 FYNNEI. V was trimmed by 6 bases and J by 8 bases, leaving 16 bases between them. The CDR3 extends over 13 amino acids. CDR3 amino acids: CASRDMVRNGYTF. The CDR3 nucleotides read TGTGCCAGCAGAGACATGGTTAGGAACGGCTACACCTTC.

J is TRBJ2-3 and V is TRBV6-5, with D unresolved. The CDR3 has 15 residues. The germline V gene encodes CDR1 MNHEY and CDR2 SVGAGI. V was shortened by 7 bases and J by 1 base, with 15 bases between the two germline ends. CDR3 sequence: CASTIANTGTDTQYF. Written as DNA, the CDR3 is TGTGCCAGCACCATAGCCAACACGGGCACAGATACGCAGTATTTT.

This chain links TRBV6-5 with TRBJ1-5; no clear D. This CDR3 is 13 amino acids long. V shed 2 bases and J shed 0 bases, with 2 bases lying between them. Germline V lookup: CDR1 MNHEY, CDR2 SVGAGI. CDR3 nucleotide sequence: TGTGCCAGCAGTTACGATAGCAATCAGCCCCAGCATTTT. Its translation is CASSYDSNQPQHF.

This chain joins TRBV4-3 and TRBJ1-1; D possibly corresponds to TRBD1 (6 bases). V was clipped by 4 bases and J by 11 bases, with 29 bases between them. The CDR3 has 17 residues. Looked up from germline, CDR1 is LGHNA and CDR2 is YSLEER. The CDR3 is CASSRYAGGAQPGTAFF. In DNA form, the CDR3 reads TGCGCCAGCAGCCGGTATGCCGGGGGGGCGCAACCCGGGACCGCTTTCTTT.

The chain recombines TRBV19 with TRBJ2-7, with 8 bases aligning to TRBD1. The trim removed 5 bases at V and 1 base at J, leaving 4 bases unmatched. This CDR3 has 14 amino acids. Germline CDR1 reads LNHDA; CDR2 reads SQIVND (reference sequence). The CDR3 spells CASSPWTGSYEQYF. The DNA for the CDR3 is TGTGCCAGTAGTCCGTGGACAGGGTCCTACGAGCAGTACTTC.

The chain has TRBV28 and TRBJ1-2, with D hard to call. CDR1 is MDHEN and CDR2 is SYDVKM in the germline V gene. The CDR3 covers 15 residues. V lost 7 bases and J 1 base, leaving 16 bases between the germline ends. The CDR3 region has the DNA TGTGCCAGCAAGGAGGGAGGGATGCGTAACTATGGCTACACCTTC. The encoded protein is CASKEGGMRNYGYTF.

The chain links TRBV9 to TRBJ2-3; perhaps TRBD2 as D (6 bases). The germline V and J ends were trimmed by 3 bases and 4 bases, with 15 bases remaining between them. Germline CDR1 and CDR2: SGDLS and YYNGEE. The CDR3 is 15 residues long. The CDR3 region is CASSGPGGEADTQYF. The CDR3 DNA follows: TGTGCCAGCAGCGGGCCCGGGGGTGAGGCAGATACGCAGTATTTT.